Below are 24 T cell receptor beta chains sequenced from a single sample in a study of blood T cell repertoires in COVID-19. Sequenced by immunoSEQ multiplex PCR; TCRdb stores in-frame clones only, minus some. Of around 43,000 clones in the sample, roughly 90% were seen once. Sequencing used peripheral blood. These receptors came from a middle-aged man with active COVID-19.

V is TRBV4-2 and J is TRBJ1-1, with no clear D. Germline V gene sequence: CDR1 LGHNA, CDR2 YNFKEQ. The CDR3 has 14 amino acids. V was clipped by 4 bases and J by 4 bases, with 13 bases between them. CDR3 residues: CASSPGGLVTEAFF. CDR3 nucleotide sequence: TGTGCCAGCAGCCCCGGAGGGTTAGTCACTGAAGCTTTCTTT.

This clone was counted once. The CDR3 DNA follows: TGCGCCAGCACCCCGACAACGGGGAGAACTGAAGCTTTCTTT. Amino acid sequence: CASTPTTGRTEAFF. V is TRBV5-1 and J is TRBJ1-1, with D unresolved. Per the germline V gene, CDR1 is SGHRS and CDR2 is YFSETQ. V gave up 6 bases and J gave up 5 bases, with 17 bases separating them. The CDR3 spans 14 residues.

The chain recombines TRBV14 with TRBJ2-7, with 9 bases matching TRBD2. The V gene end was trimmed by 1 base and the J gene end by 3 bases; junction bases not matched to a gene: 4. Germline CDR1 is SGHDN and CDR2 is FVKESK. The CDR3 runs to 15 residues. The CDR3 protein is CASSQGLAVDYEQYF. The CDR3 DNA follows: TGTGCCAGCAGCCAAGGACTAGCGGTTGACTACGAGCAGTACTTC.

This chain links TRBV28 with TRBJ2-1; 14 bases are a match to TRBD2. The trim removed 10 bases at V and 7 bases at J, leaving 15 bases unmatched. The CDR3 extends over 17 amino acids. Germline V CDR1 and CDR2: MDHEN, SYDVKM. The CDR3 DNA is TGTGCCACCATCCCACCGGGGACTAGCGGGAGCAGTAATGAGCAGTTCTTC. It encodes CATIPPGTSGSSNEQFF.

The chain joins TRBV6-2 or TRBV6-3 to TRBJ2-7, with D possibly TRBD1 on 6 matching bases. Per germline, CDR1 MNHEY and CDR2 SVGEGT. The V and J ends lost 3 bases and 7 bases respectively, with 19 bases between them. The CDR3 runs to 15 residues. The CDR3 is CASSYRTDRLGEQYF. The CDR3, as DNA: TGTGCCAGCAGTTATCGGACAGACCGGTTAGGTGAGCAGTACTTC.

The chain links TRBV5-4 to TRBJ1-1; 8 nucleotides match TRBD1. Trimming cost V 3 bases and J 5 bases; bases outside gene matches: 6. Germline CDR1 reads SGHNT; CDR2 reads YYREEE (reference sequence). The CDR3 has 14 residues. CDR3 region: CASSYTGGGTEAFF. CDR3 nucleotides: TGTGCCAGCAGCTACACAGGGGGAGGGACTGAAGCTTTCTTT.

This clone qualifies as medium-sized. CDR3 region: CASSSGGGSNEQYF. The CDR3 coding sequence is TGTGCCAGCAGCTCGGGAGGAGGTAGTAACGAGCAGTACTTC. This chain links TRBV7-9 with TRBJ2-7; 7 positions agree with TRBD2. CDR1 is SEHNR and CDR2 is FQNEAQ in the germline V gene (reference sequence). This CDR3 is 14 amino acids long. V dropped 4 bases and J dropped 5; count of bases not matched to a gene: 8.

The chain uses TRBV11-2 and TRBJ2-1; D remains unclear. The length of the CDR3 is 11 residues. Germline CDR1 is SGHAT and CDR2 is FQNNGV. V was shortened by 8 bases and J by 8 bases, with 10 bases between the two germline ends. CDR3 sequence: CASGTGYEQFF. CDR3 sequence (DNA): TGTGCCAGCGGCACCGGGTATGAGCAGTTCTTC.

The genes are TRBV28 and TRBJ1-6, with 9 bases aligning to TRBD1. Germline V gene data show CDR1 as MDHEN and CDR2 as SYDVKM. The J segment lost 9 bases and the V segment lost 5 bases, leaving 11 bases of the junction unmatched. CDR3 length: 16 amino acids. The CDR3, as DNA: TGTGCCAGCAGTACACAGGGGGCCAGAGGGCTTTCACCCCTCCACTTT. This gives the protein CASSTQGARGLSPLHF.

The chain combines TRBV9 with TRBJ1-4, with 7 bases aligning to TRBD1. Germline V CDR1 and CDR2: SGDLS, YYNGEE. With V trimmed by 0 bases and J by 4 bases, 9 bases remained unmatched. The CDR3 consists of 17 residues. The DNA for the CDR3 is TGTGCCAGCAGCGTAGAATCAAGGGGGCTGGGTAATGAAAAACTGTTTTTT. This translates into CASSVESRGLGNEKLFF.

This clone was recorded only once. The V call is TRBV29-1, the J call TRBJ2-1, with D possibly matching TRBD2 (6 bases). V was clipped by 4 bases and J by 3 bases, with 13 bases between them. This CDR3 has 14 residues. Germline CDR1 and CDR2: SQVTM and ANQGSEA. The CDR3 sequence is CSVGGMGGYNEQFF. CDR3 in DNA: TGCAGCGTTGGGGGGATGGGGGGCTACAATGAGCAGTTCTTC.

The chain links TRBV24-1 to TRBJ2-5, with a weak D call TRBD2 (5 bases). With 2 bases removed from V and 2 bases from J, the gap between germline ends came to 11 bases. CDR1 and CDR2 (germline): KGHDR, SFDVKD. This CDR3 has 15 residues. The CDR3 region has the DNA TGTGCCACCAGTGATTATGGCGGGCCGCAAGAGACCCAGTACTTC. It codes for CATSDYGGPQETQYF.

V usage is TRBV10-3 and J usage is TRBJ1-4; 9 bases are shared with TRBD1. The CDR3 is 16 amino acids. V lost 4 bases to trimming and J lost 7 bases; unmatched junction nucleotides: 10. Germline V gene lookup returns CDR1 ENHRY and CDR2 SYGVKD. CDR3 DNA: TGTGCCATCAGTGCAGGGACAGGGATATTTAGTGAAAAACTGTTTTTT. Its translation: CAISAGTGIFSEKLFF.

The chain joins TRBV28 to TRBJ1-6; the D is unclear. The germline V gene encodes CDR1 MDHEN and CDR2 SYDVKM. The CDR3 length is 12 residues. The ends were cut back, 3 bases at V and 13 bases at J, with 10 bases in the middle. CDR3 in DNA: TGTGCCAGCAGTTTGAAAGGAGGCCCCCTCCACTTT. As protein: CASSLKGGPLHF.

This clone was detected only a few times. This chain joins TRBV9 and TRBJ1-4; maybe TRBD1 (5 bases). Germline CDR1 and CDR2: SGDLS and YYNGEE. Trimming removed 4 bases at V and 0 bases at J, with 7 bases between. The CDR3 has 14 amino acids. The CDR3 reads CASSQGTTNEKLFF. Written as DNA, the CDR3 is TGTGCCAGCAGCCAGGGAACAACTAATGAAAAACTGTTTTTT.

The CDR3, as DNA: TGTGCCAGCAGTGACTCGGCGACAAGCTCCTACAATGAGCAGTTCTTC. The encoded protein is CASSDSATSSYNEQFF. The chain links TRBV6-4 to TRBJ2-1; the D is unclear. The CDR3 spans 16 residues. The germline V gene encodes CDR1 MRHNA and CDR2 SNTAGT. Trimming removed 0 bases from V and 0 bases from J, with 9 bases in between.

The rearrangement uses TRBV10-1 and TRBJ2-3; 7 bases line up with TRBD2. The J segment lost 8 bases and the V segment lost 8 bases, leaving 10 bases of the junction unmatched. The CDR3 sequence is 13 residues long. Germline CDR1 WNHNN, CDR2 SYGVQD (reference sequence). Here the CDR3 reads CASSRTRDPTQYF. The CDR3 DNA reads TGCGCCAGCTCACGGACTAGGGACCCTACGCAGTATTTT.

This chain links TRBV5-4 with TRBJ2-5; D call uncertain. Trimming pared 0 bases from V and 2 bases from J, leaving 8 bases between. CDR3 length: 14 residues. Germline V gene data show CDR1 as SGHNT and CDR2 as YYREEE (reference sequence). This CDR3 reads CASSLGTAQETQYF. CDR3 in DNA: TGTGCCAGCAGCTTGGGAACAGCTCAAGAGACCCAGTACTTC.

This chain uses TRBV4-1 with TRBJ1-2; D is ambiguous. The CDR3 is 14 amino acids. The V and J ends lost 3 bases and 5 bases respectively, with 13 bases between them. Germline CDR1 reads MGHRA; CDR2 reads YSYEKL. CDR3 sequence reads: CASSQPEALYGYTF. CDR3 nucleotides: TGCGCCAGCAGCCAGCCCGAGGCCTTATATGGCTACACCTTC.

V is TRBV3-1 (or the pseudogene TRBV3-2) and J is TRBJ2-1; TRBD2 is a possible D gene (6 bases). The CDR3 totals 15 residues. Germline loops: CDR1 LGHDT, CDR2 YNNKEL (reference sequence). Deletions cut 0 bases from V and 9 bases from J, with 15 bases between. CDR3 sequence: CASSQDLGVGGEQFF. As DNA, the CDR3 is TGTGCCAGCAGCCAAGACTTAGGGGTCGGGGGTGAGCAGTTCTTC.

The J gene is TRBJ2-5, the V gene TRBV10-3, with 7 bases fitting TRBD1. The CDR3 is 16 amino acids. V lost 0 bases, J lost 5 bases, and 9 bases stayed unmatched. Germline assignment: CDR1 ENHRY and CDR2 SYGVKD. The chain's CDR3 is CAISESRQGALETQYF. DNA for the CDR3: TGTGCCATCAGTGAGTCGAGACAGGGAGCCTTGGAGACCCAGTACTTC.

V gene TRBV6-5 combines with J gene TRBJ2-4; 11 nucleotides agree with TRBD2. V lost 0 bases to trimming and J lost 8 bases; unmatched junction nucleotides: 0. The CDR3 runs to 14 residues. Looked up from germline, CDR1 is MNHEY and CDR2 is SVGAGI. CDR3 coding DNA: TGTGCCAGCAGTTACTCGGGACTAGCGGACATTCAGTACTTC. Protein: CASSYSGLADIQYF.

This clone occurred once. The chain combines TRBV5-1 with TRBJ2-2, with D possibly being TRBD1 (7 bases). The V end lost 5 bases, the J end lost 2 bases, and 16 bases lay between the germline ends. Germline CDR1 reads SGHRS; CDR2 reads YFSETQ. The CDR3 sequence is 16 residues long. In DNA form, the CDR3 reads TGCGCCAGCAGAGGAGGGACAGCTATTAACACCGGGGAGCTGTTTTTT. Its protein product is CASRGGTAINTGELFF.

V is TRBV27 and J is TRBJ2-7; the match to TRBD2 covers 7 bases. V shed 5 bases, J shed 0 bases, and the junction held 13 bases outside the gene matches. CDR3 size: 17 residues. In germline, CDR1 is MNHEY, CDR2 SMNVEV (reference sequence). The CDR3 reads CASSPLAWREGSYEQYF. CDR3 coding DNA: TGTGCCAGCAGTCCTCTAGCGTGGAGGGAGGGCTCCTACGAGCAGTACTTC.